This TCR beta chain emerged from a study of blood T cell repertoires in COVID-19. As for the study in general: T cells, B-cell-depleted T cells, or PBMCs provided the cDNA or gDNA that served as material.

The CDR3 is 16 residues long. From germline, CDR1 is MNHEY and CDR2 SVGAGI. Trimming took 4 bases from V and 4 from J, leaving 16 bases between them. Sequencing was performed with immunoSEQ multiplex PCR; in TCRdb, only in-frame clones are kept and a portion is missing. The table lists about 70,000 clones, 88% of them singletons. Sequenced material: peripheral blood. The rearrangement joins TRBV6-5 to TRBJ1-4, with D perhaps matching TRBD1 (6 bases). The source of this sequence is a human donor in a cohort sampled during active COVID-19. The CDR3 region has the DNA TGTGCCAGCAGTTTGGACAGCGTCAACCTTAATGAAAAACTGTTTTTT. Translated, it gives CASSLDSVNLNEKLFF.